These T cell receptor beta chains were read from a single sample in a study of T cell responses to AZD1222 COVID-19 vaccine. The assay was immunoSEQ multiplex PCR, and TCRdb's table has in-frame clones only and misses some. The sample shows tens of thousands of clones, around nine tenths of them seen only once. Sequences were derived from peripheral blood, sampled on day 0 of AZD1222 vaccination. These receptor sequences come from an adult in good health. CDR3s include the opening cysteine and the closing phenylalanine or tryptophan. Each record gives: V gene, J gene, clone size, D gene, CDR3 protein, CDR3 DNA. The D gene is left open where the match is weak. Some rows have no size entry. The others give once, few or many, or a class for an expanded clone.

TRBV5-8	TRBJ2-3	.	.	CASSIQVPNTQYF	TGTGCCAGCAGCATACAGGTGCCAAATACGCAGTATTTT
TRBV30	TRBJ1-6	few	.	CAWTALGGTPLHF	TGTGCCTGGACGGCCCTGGGGGGGACACCCCTCCACTTT
TRBV7-9	TRBJ2-3	few	.	CASSLGSTDTQYF	TGTGCCAGCAGCTTAGGGAGCACAGATACGCAGTATTTT
TRBV5-6	TRBJ1-1	.	.	CASSLAGNTEAFF	TGTGCCAGCAGCTTGGCGGGGAACACTGAAGCTTTCTTT
TRBV27	TRBJ1-2	.	TRBD1	CASSPQGDADYGYTF	TGTGCCAGCAGTCCACAGGGGGATGCGGACTATGGCTACACCTTC
TRBV29-1	TRBJ2-2	.	.	CSAEVGWDTGELFF	TGCAGCGCCGAGGTGGGGTGGGACACCGGGGAGCTGTTTTTT
TRBV9	TRBJ2-1	.	.	CASSVEAPLGNEQFF	TGTGCCAGCAGCGTAGAAGCACCCTTAGGGAATGAGCAGTTCTTC
TRBV2	TRBJ2-7	.	TRBD2	CASSAGSGGTYEQYF	TGTGCCAGCAGTGCGGGTTCGGGGGGAACCTACGAGCAGTACTTC
TRBV5-4	TRBJ1-3	.	TRBD1	CASSSDRSSGNTIYF	TGTGCCAGCAGCTCGGACAGGAGCTCTGGAAACACCATATATTTT
TRBV24-1	TRBJ2-3	.	TRBD1	CATSEGGDTDTQYF	TGTGCCACCAGTGAAGGGGGCGATACAGATACGCAGTATTTT
TRBV3-1/TRBV3-2	TRBJ2-5	.	TRBD2	CASSQVPAGGETQYF	TGTGCCAGCAGCCAAGTTCCAGCGGGGGGAGAGACCCAGTACTTC
TRBV21-1	TRBJ2-5	.	.	CASGLNLLAERETQYF	TGTGCCAGCGGATTAAATCTTCTAGCGGAACGAGAGACCCAGTACTTC
TRBV30	TRBJ1-6	.	.	CAWSAETGTFLRFHF	TGTGCCTGGAGTGCCGAGACCGGGACTTTCCTTCGATTCCACTTT
TRBV7-8	TRBJ1-1	once	.	CASSLVEGNTEAFF	TGTGCCAGCAGCTTAGTAGAGGGTAACACTGAAGCTTTCTTT
TRBV27	TRBJ1-1	.	TRBD1	CASSFSGGTGRTEAFF	TGTGCCAGCAGTTTCTCGGGCGGGACAGGGCGGACTGAAGCTTTCTTT
TRBV23-1	TRBJ2-3	few	.	CASSQSIKQIRPSTDTQYF	TGCGCCAGCAGTCAATCAATAAAGCAGATAAGACCTAGCACAGATACGCAGTATTTT
TRBV18	TRBJ1-1	.	.	CASSPDINSWTEAFF	TGTGCCAGCTCACCAGACATCAATAGTTGGACTGAAGCTTTCTTT
TRBV12-5	TRBJ1-4	.	.	CASGLVAEKLFF	TGTGCTAGTGGTTTGGTGGCGGAAAAACTGTTTTTT
TRBV14	TRBJ2-7	.	.	CASSLESKFRDNVYEQYF	TGTGCCAGCAGCCTCGAATCAAAATTCCGGGACAACGTATACGAGCAGTACTTC
TRBV5-5	TRBJ1-1	few	.	CASSFRGNTEAFF	TGTGCCAGCAGTTTCAGGGGGAACACTGAAGCTTTCTTT
TRBV27	TRBJ2-1	.	TRBD2	CASSSRSSGRTYNEQFF	TGTGCCAGCAGTTCCCGATCTAGCGGGCGTACCTACAATGAGCAGTTCTTC
TRBV9	TRBJ2-1	.	.	CASSVGGAHGGNEQFF	TGTGCCAGCAGCGTAGGGGGGGCCCACGGTGGGAATGAGCAGTTCTTC
TRBV18	TRBJ1-2	.	.	CASSPDQGVWDGYTF	TGTGCCAGCTCACCTGACCAGGGAGTATGGGATGGCTACACCTTC
TRBV6-5	TRBJ1-2	.	TRBD1	CASSQTRDRGYGYTF	TGTGCCAGCAGCCAGACCCGGGACAGGGGCTATGGCTACACCTTC
TRBV4-1	TRBJ2-7	.	.	CASSQDEGQYEQYF	TGCGCCAGCAGCCAAGATGAGGGACAATACGAGCAGTACTTC
TRBV25-1	TRBJ2-1	.	TRBD1	CASSATGGAHEQFF	TGTGCCAGCAGTGCGACAGGGGGTGCCCATGAGCAGTTCTTC
TRBV9	TRBJ2-3	.	.	CASSVEGFGTDTQYF	TGTGCCAGCAGCGTAGAGGGGTTTGGCACAGATACGCAGTATTTT
TRBV7-8	TRBJ1-1	.	.	CASSLAEWKNTEAFF	TGTGCCAGCAGCTTAGCGGAGTGGAAGAACACTGAAGCTTTCTTT
TRBV18	TRBJ2-7	.	TRBD2	CASSPPPGGSLYEQYF	TGTGCCAGCTCACCACCCCCGGGCGGGAGCTTGTACGAGCAGTACTTC
TRBV6-5	TRBJ1-2	.	.	CASSYGRNYGYTF	TGTGCCAGCAGTTATGGCAGGAACTATGGCTACACCTTC
TRBV5-1	TRBJ1-1	.	.	CASSFLKDGGEAFF	TGCGCCAGCAGCTTCCTCAAGGATGGGGGGGAAGCTTTCTTT
TRBV5-1	TRBJ1-2	.	TRBD1	CASSLVPTTGGVNYGYTF	TGCGCCAGCAGCTTGGTCCCGACTACAGGGGGAGTTAACTATGGCTACACCTTC
TRBV6-5	TRBJ1-1	.	.	CASSPYGTNTEAFF	TGTGCCAGCAGTCCCTATGGTACGAACACTGAAGCTTTCTTT
TRBV6-5	TRBJ1-4	.	.	CASSSDEANEKLFF	TGTGCCAGCAGCTCTGATGAGGCTAATGAAAAACTGTTTTTT
TRBV7-2	TRBJ2-7	.	.	CASSRYPNEQYF	TGTGCCAGCAGCCGCTACCCCAACGAGCAGTACTTC
TRBV4-1	TRBJ2-7	.	TRBD1	CASSRSDRAYEQYF	TGCGCCAGCAGCAGATCGGACAGGGCCTACGAGCAGTACTTC
TRBV5-1	TRBJ2-1	.	TRBD2	CASSLGLAGYNEQFF	TGCGCCAGCAGCTTGGGACTAGCGGGGTACAATGAGCAGTTCTTC
TRBV3-1/TRBV3-2	TRBJ2-3	.	TRBD1	CASSHLILHRGRTDTQYF	TGTGCCAGCAGCCACTTAATACTACACAGGGGCCGCACAGATACGCAGTATTTT
TRBV9	TRBJ2-7	.	TRBD1	CASSGTGWEQYF	TGTGCCAGCAGCGGGACAGGATGGGAGCAGTACTTC
TRBV9	TRBJ2-1	.	.	CASSVTGVEQFF	TGTGCCAGCAGCGTTACGGGGGTTGAGCAGTTCTTC
TRBV7-2	TRBJ2-1	.	.	CASSSGAYNEQFF	TGTGCCAGCAGCTCGGGGGCTTACAATGAGCAGTTCTTC
TRBV6-6	TRBJ1-2	.	.	CASSATAGNYGYTF	TGTGCCAGCAGTGCGACAGCAGGAAACTATGGCTACACCTTC
TRBV2	TRBJ1-1	.	TRBD1	CASSERTGVINTEAFF	TGTGCCAGCAGTGAACGGACAGGGGTTATCAACACTGAAGCTTTCTTT
TRBV5-8	TRBJ1-5	few	.	CASSPRDLSNQPQHF	TGTGCCAGCAGCCCCAGGGATCTTAGCAATCAGCCCCAGCATTTT
TRBV9	TRBJ1-2	once	.	CASSPHGVQGYTF	TGTGCCAGCAGCCCCCATGGGGTTCAAGGCTACACCTTC
TRBV5-4	TRBJ1-2	.	.	CASSWGVTGSGDYGYTF	TGTGCCAGCAGCTGGGGGGTTACAGGGAGTGGAGACTATGGCTACACCTTC
TRBV2	TRBJ2-2	.	TRBD2	CASSASGVSNTGELFF	TGTGCCAGCAGTGCTAGCGGGGTATCGAACACCGGGGAGCTGTTTTTT
TRBV6-5	TRBJ1-4	.	.	CASSRGLATNEKLFF	TGTGCCAGCAGTCGGGGCTTAGCAACTAATGAAAAACTGTTTTTT
TRBV9	TRBJ2-1	.	TRBD1	CASSEGDSYNEQFF	TGTGCCAGCAGCGAGGGGGACAGCTACAATGAGCAGTTCTTC
TRBV5-8	TRBJ2-1	.	.	CASSPGLRADNEQFF	TGTGCCAGCAGCCCGGGGCTGAGGGCAGACAATGAGCAGTTCTTC
TRBV7-3	TRBJ2-1	.	.	CASSFQVGANNEQFF	TGTGCCAGCAGCTTCCAGGTGGGGGCGAACAATGAGCAGTTCTTC
TRBV19	TRBJ1-1	.	TRBD1	CASSIVADRVAFF	TGTGCCAGTAGTATAGTGGCGGACAGGGTTGCTTTCTTT